This T cell receptor beta chain is drawn from a study of early T cells in non-severe SARS-CoV-2 infection. Study at large: The authors sequenced bulk RNA from unsorted whole blood, leaving chains unpaired. General observations from the study: The study's VDJdb matching favored anti-spike CD8 responses and missed private and CD4 specificities.

This clonotype was seen many times. Its antigen remains unidentified. Individual cDNA molecules were tagged with unique molecular identifiers, the study reported. One entry per CDR3 protein, called by TCRdb with MiXCR from the 5' RACE reads. The sample carries approximately 56,000 distinct CDR3 sequences, over 13% recorded once. CDR1 and CDR2 from the germline V gene are SGDLS and YYNGEE. V dropped 0 bases and J dropped 8 bases, with 11 bases sitting between them. The length of the CDR3 is 14 residues. Sequenced here: whole blood, sampled at baseline. The receptor was isolated from an adult who was a healthcare worker with PCR-confirmed SARS-CoV-2 infection or an uninfected control (not recorded which). The J gene is TRBJ2-2, the V gene TRBV9, with unresolved D. The CDR3 DNA reads TGTGCCAGCAGCGTAGATCTTTACCAGGGGGAGCTGTTTTTT. Its translation: CASSVDLYQGELFF.